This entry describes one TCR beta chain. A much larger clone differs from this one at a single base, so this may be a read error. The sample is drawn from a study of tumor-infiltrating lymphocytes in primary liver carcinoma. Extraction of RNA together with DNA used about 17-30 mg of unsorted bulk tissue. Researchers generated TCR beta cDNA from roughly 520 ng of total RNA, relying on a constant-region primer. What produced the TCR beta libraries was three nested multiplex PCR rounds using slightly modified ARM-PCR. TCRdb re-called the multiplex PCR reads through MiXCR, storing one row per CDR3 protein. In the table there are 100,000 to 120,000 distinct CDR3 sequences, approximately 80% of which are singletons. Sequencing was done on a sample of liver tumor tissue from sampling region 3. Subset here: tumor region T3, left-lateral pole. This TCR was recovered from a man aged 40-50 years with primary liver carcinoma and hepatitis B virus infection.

CDR3: CARSQDWPGPGYTF. DNA of the CDR3: TGCGCCAGGAGCCAAGACTGGCCGGGGCCTGGCTACACCTTC. The V and J genes are TRBV4-3 and TRBJ1-2, with D maybe TRBD1 (5 bases). Germline loops: CDR1 LGHNA, CDR2 YSLEER. The CDR3 has 14 residues.